Below are 7 T cell receptor beta chains sequenced from a single sample in a study of OX40 agonist ivuxolimab in advanced cancers. TCRdb's table, derived via immunoSEQ multiplex PCR, lists solely in-frame clones and lacks some. This sample yields around 110,000 clones, of which approximately 90% are seen a single time; 0.48% belongs to the top ten. Sequenced material: CD4+ or CD8+ T cells sorted from blood, taken in a trial of the OX40 agonist ivuxolimab. Source of these receptors: an adult with an advanced solid tumor such as melanoma, head and neck, liver or kidney cancer.

The chain recombines TRBV7-2 with TRBJ1-1; no clear D gene. This CDR3 is built from 13 residues. The germline V gene has CDR1 SGHTA and CDR2 FQGNSA. V was trimmed by 6 bases and J by 3 bases, leaving 11 bases between them. The CDR3 reads CASRSDTYTEAFF. CDR3 sequence (DNA): TGTGCCAGCAGGTCCGACACTTACACTGAAGCTTTCTTT.

The V call is TRBV7-3, the J call TRBJ1-2; the D is unclear. The CDR3 consists of 13 residues. From germline, CDR1 is SGHTA and CDR2 FQGTGA. The V end was cut by 5 bases, the J end by 8 bases, with 15 bases between. In DNA form, the CDR3 reads TGTGCCAGCAGCCCAACCCCAGGTCAGGGCTACACCTTC. It is translated as CASSPTPGQGYTF. The whole variable domain, filled in from reference TRBV7-3 and TRBJ1-2, reads GAGVSQTPSNKVTEKGKYVELRCDPISGHTALYWYRQSLGQGPEFLIYFQGTGAADDSGLPNDRFFAVRPEGSVSTLKIQRTERGDSAVYLCASSPTPGQGYTFGSGTRLTVV.

This clone has a handful of counts. This rearrangement joins TRBV18 to TRBJ1-5; 8 bases match TRBD1. V was clipped by 3 bases and J by 7 bases; unmatched bases: 5. The CDR3 runs to 14 residues. The germline gives CDR1 KGHSH, CDR2 LQKENI. The CDR3 DNA follows: TGTGCCAGCTCACCCGACAGGGGAGGACAGCCCCAGCATTTT. This gives the protein CASSPDRGGQPQHF. The variable domain in full, completed from reference TRBV18 and TRBJ1-5, reads NAGVMQNPRHLVRRRGQEARLRCSPMKGHSHVYWYRQLPEEGLKFMVYLQKENIIDESGMPKERFSAEFPKEGPSILRIQQVVRGDSAAYFCASSPDRGGQPQHFGDGTRLSIL.

This clone was found once. CDR3 in DNA: TGTGCCAGCAGTGAGTATGGCTACACCTTC. It is translated as CASSEYGYTF. The genes are TRBV6-1 and TRBJ1-2; D remains ambiguous. Trimming removed 3 bases from V and 5 bases from J, with 1 base in between. This CDR3 region has 10 residues. The V gene's germline CDR1 is MNHNS and CDR2 SASEGT.

This rearrangement joins TRBV9 to TRBJ2-7, with TRBD2 matching 8 bases. Germline assignment: CDR1 SGDLS and CDR2 YYNGEE. The junction had 15 bases not matched to a gene; V was cut back by 5 bases and J by 5 bases. This CDR3 contains 16 residues. The CDR3 sequence is CASSPGTRMARDEQYF. The CDR3 DNA sequence: TGTGCCAGCAGTCCCGGGACTAGAATGGCTCGGGACGAGCAGTACTTC. Drawing the rest from reference TRBV9 and TRBJ2-7, the complete variable domain is DSGVTQTPKHLITATGQRVTLRCSPRSGDLSVYWYQQSLDQGLQFLIQYYNGEERAKGNILERFSAQQFPDLHSELNLSSLELGDSALYFCASSPGTRMARDEQYFGPGTRLTVT.

In this sample, this clone turned up once. The rearrangement links TRBV5-8 to TRBJ2-1, with D perhaps given as TRBD1 or TRBD2 (5 bases each). Germline CDR1 SGHTS, CDR2 YDEGEE. This CDR3 has 15 amino acids. The V end was cut by 7 bases, the J end by 7 bases, with 21 bases between. The chain's CDR3 is CASAFDGTAKNEQFF. For the CDR3, the DNA is TGTGCCAGCGCTTTCGACGGGACCGCTAAGAATGAGCAGTTCTTC.

The chain combines TRBV29-1 with TRBJ2-3, with D hard to call. CDR3 length: 15 residues. Germline CDR1 is SQVTM and CDR2 is ANQGSEA. V lost 6 bases and J lost 2, with 18 bases in between. The CDR3 loop is CSVRPFGKTTDTQYF. The CDR3 DNA reads TGCAGCGTGCGCCCCTTTGGGAAGACCACAGATACGCAGTATTTT.